Described below is a single TCR beta chain sequence and its context. Its matching antigen is unknown. This sample was taken from a study of T cells in pancreatic ductal adenocarcinoma. Study conclusions and caveats: No significant tumor-blood clonality difference; means were about 0.11 and 0.078. Tumor samples had fewer productive templates and around 7.2-fold fewer unique clonotypes than blood. Tumors hold more CD45RO+ effector T cells, which may bias toward lower diversity. Results skew toward the minority of patients with early-stage disease.

Repertoires were generated with immunoSEQ multiplex PCR, while TCRdb's copy carries only in-frame clones and drops some. In the table there are roughly 100,000 clones, 90% to 95% of which are singletons. Germline V gene data show CDR1 as ENHRY and CDR2 as SYGVKD. V trimming: 1 base; J trimming: 5 bases; junction bases outside the gene matches: 5. CDR3 size: 15 residues. The selected patients with pancreatic ductal adenocarcinoma had surgery but no neoadjuvant therapy. This sequence joins TRBV10-3 and TRBJ1-3, with 7 bases lining up with TRBD1. Sequencing input: PBMCs. This clonotype originated in a human donor with pancreatic ductal adenocarcinoma. CDR3 protein: CAISELWDRRNTIYF. The CDR3 DNA sequence: TGTGCCATCAGTGAGTTGTGGGACAGAAGAAACACCATATATTTT.